This passage covers 5 T cell receptor beta chains from one sample sequenced in a study of T cell changes during pregnancy in multiple sclerosis. Sequencing was performed with immunoSEQ multiplex PCR; in TCRdb, only in-frame clones are kept and a portion is missing. Here the sample spans tens of thousands of clones, roughly 90% being singletons. Sequenced material: peripheral blood, taken in the first trimester of pregnancy. All receptors come from a female donor with multiple sclerosis, enrolled in a pregnancy study.

The chain recombines TRBV2 with TRBJ2-5, with TRBD2 matching over 15 bases. The V segment lost 6 bases and the J segment 5 bases; nucleotides outside the gene matches: 19. The CDR3 covers 20 residues. The germline gives CDR1 SNHLY, CDR2 FYNNEI. The CDR3 region has the DNA TGTGCCAGCAGGTCCTTTTGGACTAGCGGGAGGGCTACGAGTGGGGAGACCCAGTACTTC. Amino acid sequence: CASRSFWTSGRATSGETQYF.

The chain joins TRBV4-1 to TRBJ2-7; the match to TRBD2 covers 9 bases. V shed 2 bases, J shed 3 bases, and the junction held 5 bases outside the gene matches. There are 15 residues in the CDR3. CDR1 is MGHRA and CDR2 is YSYEKL in the germline V gene. The CDR3 bases are TGCGCCAGCAGCCAATCCGTAGCGGGGGACTACGAGCAGTACTTC. Translated: CASSQSVAGDYEQYF.

This clone was seen a handful of times. The CDR3 region is CASSPTGSGELFF. The CDR3 DNA reads as TGTGCCAGCAGCCCGACAGGGTCCGGGGAGCTGTTTTTT. The chain employs TRBV7-3 and TRBJ2-2, with 7 positions matching TRBD1. Looked up from germline, CDR1 is SGHTA and CDR2 is FQGTGA. The ends lost 5 bases at V and 6 bases at J; junction bases unmatched: 3. The CDR3 is made up of 13 amino acids. Full variable domain (outside the CDR3, taken from reference TRBV7-3 and TRBJ2-2): GAGVSQTPSNKVTEKGKYVELRCDPISGHTALYWYRQSLGQGPEFLIYFQGTGAADDSGLPNDRFFAVRPEGSVSTLKIQRTERGDSAVYLCASSPTGSGELFFGEGSRLTVL.

This clone was seen a few times. The chain has TRBV7-8 and TRBJ1-1, with a weak D call TRBD1 (6 bases). The ends were cut back, 4 bases at V and 2 bases at J, with 14 bases in the middle. CDR3 length equals 15 residues. Germline CDR1 SGHVS, CDR2 FQNEAQ. The CDR3 region is CASSSRQDGNTEAFF. The CDR3 bases are TGTGCCAGCAGCTCGAGACAGGATGGAAACACTGAAGCTTTCTTT.

The chain employs TRBV5-4 and TRBJ2-7, with 7 bases lining up with TRBD1. With 4 bases clipped from V and 2 bases from J, the junction kept 6 bases outside the gene matches. Germline V CDR1 and CDR2: SGHNT, YYREEE (reference sequence). CDR3 size: 14 residues. The DNA of the CDR3 is TGTGCCAGCAGCCCTCGGGACAGACCCTACGAGCAGTACTTC. Amino acids: CASSPRDRPYEQYF. Filled out from reference TRBV5-4 and TRBJ2-7, the complete variable domain reads ETGVTQSPTHLIKTRGQQVTLRCSSQSGHNTVSWYQQALGQGPQFIFQYYREEENGRGNFPPRFSGLQFPNYSSELNVNALELDDSALYLCASSPRDRPYEQYFGPGTRLTVT.